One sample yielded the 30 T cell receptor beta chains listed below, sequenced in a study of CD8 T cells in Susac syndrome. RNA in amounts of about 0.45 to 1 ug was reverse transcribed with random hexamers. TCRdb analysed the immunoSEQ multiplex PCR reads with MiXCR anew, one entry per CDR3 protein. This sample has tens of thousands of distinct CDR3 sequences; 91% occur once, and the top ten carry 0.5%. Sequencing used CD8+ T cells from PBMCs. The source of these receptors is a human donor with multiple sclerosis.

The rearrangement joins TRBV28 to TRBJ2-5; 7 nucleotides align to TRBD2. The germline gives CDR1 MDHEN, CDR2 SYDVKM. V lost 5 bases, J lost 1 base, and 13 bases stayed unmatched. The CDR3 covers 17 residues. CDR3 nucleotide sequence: TGTGCCAGCAGTAGACCTTCTGCGGGGGAGGTCCAAGAGACCCAGTACTTC. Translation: CASSRPSAGEVQETQYF. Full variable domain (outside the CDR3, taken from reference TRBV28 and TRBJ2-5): DVKVTQSSRYLVKRTGEKVFLECVQDMDHENMFWYRQDPGLGLRLIYFSYDVKMKEKGDIPEGYSVSREKKERFSLILESASTNQTSMYLCASSRPSAGEVQETQYFGPGTRLLVL.

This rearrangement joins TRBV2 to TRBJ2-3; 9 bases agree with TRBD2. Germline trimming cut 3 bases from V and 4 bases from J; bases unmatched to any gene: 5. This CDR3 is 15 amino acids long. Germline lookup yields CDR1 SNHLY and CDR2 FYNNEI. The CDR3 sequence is CASSDSGSAADTQYF. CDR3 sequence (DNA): TGTGCCAGCAGTGATAGCGGGAGTGCCGCAGATACGCAGTATTTT.

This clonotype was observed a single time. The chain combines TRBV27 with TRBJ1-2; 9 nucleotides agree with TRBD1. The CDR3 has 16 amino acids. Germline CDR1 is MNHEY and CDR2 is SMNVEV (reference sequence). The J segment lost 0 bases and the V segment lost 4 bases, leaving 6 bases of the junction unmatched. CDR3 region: CASSSNRDRANYGYTF. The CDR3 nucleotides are TGTGCCAGCAGTTCCAACAGGGACAGGGCTAACTATGGCTACACCTTC.

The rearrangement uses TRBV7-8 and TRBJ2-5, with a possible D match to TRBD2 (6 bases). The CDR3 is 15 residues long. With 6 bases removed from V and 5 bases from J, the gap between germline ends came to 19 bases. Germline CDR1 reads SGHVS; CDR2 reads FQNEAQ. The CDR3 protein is CASREKRAGIETQYF. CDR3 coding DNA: TGTGCCAGCAGAGAAAAGCGGGCGGGAATCGAGACCCAGTACTTC. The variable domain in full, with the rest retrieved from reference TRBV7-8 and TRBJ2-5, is GAGVSQSPRYKVAKRGQDVALRCDPISGHVSLFWYQQALGQGPEFLTYFQNEAQLDKSGLPSDRFFAERPEGSVSTLKIQRTQQEDSAVYLCASREKRAGIETQYFGPGTRLLVL.

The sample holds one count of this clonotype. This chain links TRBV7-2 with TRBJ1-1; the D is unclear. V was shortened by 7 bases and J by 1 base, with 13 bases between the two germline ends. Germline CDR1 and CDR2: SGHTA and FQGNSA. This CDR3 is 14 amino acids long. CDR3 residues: CASNPTLRNTEAFF. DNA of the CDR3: TGTGCCAGCAACCCGACTCTGAGGAACACTGAAGCTTTCTTT.

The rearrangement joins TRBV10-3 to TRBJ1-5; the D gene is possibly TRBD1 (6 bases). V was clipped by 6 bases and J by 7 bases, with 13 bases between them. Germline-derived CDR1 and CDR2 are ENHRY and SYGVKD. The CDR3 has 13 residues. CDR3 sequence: CAIRLRGDQPQHF. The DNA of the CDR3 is TGTGCCATCAGACTAAGGGGGGACCAGCCCCAGCATTTT.

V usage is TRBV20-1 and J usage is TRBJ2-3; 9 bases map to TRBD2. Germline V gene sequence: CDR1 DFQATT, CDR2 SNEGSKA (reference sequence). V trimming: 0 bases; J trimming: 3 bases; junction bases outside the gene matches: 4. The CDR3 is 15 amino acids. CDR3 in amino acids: CSARDPAGGTDTQYF. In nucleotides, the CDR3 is TGCAGTGCTAGAGACCCAGCGGGAGGAACAGATACGCAGTATTTT.

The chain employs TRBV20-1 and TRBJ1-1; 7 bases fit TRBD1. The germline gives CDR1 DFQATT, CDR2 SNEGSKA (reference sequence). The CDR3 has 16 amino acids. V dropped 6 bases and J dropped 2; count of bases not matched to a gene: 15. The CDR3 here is CSAREPHDRVNTEAFF. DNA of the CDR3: TGCAGTGCCCGAGAACCCCACGACAGGGTCAACACTGAAGCTTTCTTT.

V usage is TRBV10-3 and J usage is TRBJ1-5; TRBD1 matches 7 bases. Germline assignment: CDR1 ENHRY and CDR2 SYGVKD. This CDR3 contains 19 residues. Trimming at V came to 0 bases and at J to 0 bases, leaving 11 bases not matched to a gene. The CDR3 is CAISESGTFGQDSNQPQHF. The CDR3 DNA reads TGTGCCATCAGTGAGTCGGGCACCTTCGGACAGGATAGCAATCAGCCCCAGCATTTT.

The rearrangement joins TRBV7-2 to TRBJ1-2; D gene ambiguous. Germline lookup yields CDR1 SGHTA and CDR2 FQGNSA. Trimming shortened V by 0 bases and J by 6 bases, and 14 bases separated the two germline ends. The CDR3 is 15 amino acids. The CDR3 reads CASSLASWLRDGYTF. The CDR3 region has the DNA TGTGCCAGCAGCTTAGCCAGTTGGCTAAGGGATGGCTACACCTTC.

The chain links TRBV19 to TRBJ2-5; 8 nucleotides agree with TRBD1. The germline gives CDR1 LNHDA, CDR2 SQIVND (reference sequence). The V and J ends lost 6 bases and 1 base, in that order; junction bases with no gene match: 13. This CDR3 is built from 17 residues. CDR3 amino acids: CASSLGQGWRSQETQYF. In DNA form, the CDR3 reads TGTGCCAGTAGCCTAGGACAGGGATGGAGGAGCCAAGAGACCCAGTACTTC.

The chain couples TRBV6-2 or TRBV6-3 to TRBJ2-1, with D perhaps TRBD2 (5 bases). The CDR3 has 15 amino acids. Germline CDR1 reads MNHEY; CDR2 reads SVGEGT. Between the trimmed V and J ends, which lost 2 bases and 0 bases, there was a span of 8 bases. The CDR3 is CASSYKRPSYNEQFF. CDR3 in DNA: TGTGCCAGCAGTTACAAGCGGCCCTCCTACAATGAGCAGTTCTTC.

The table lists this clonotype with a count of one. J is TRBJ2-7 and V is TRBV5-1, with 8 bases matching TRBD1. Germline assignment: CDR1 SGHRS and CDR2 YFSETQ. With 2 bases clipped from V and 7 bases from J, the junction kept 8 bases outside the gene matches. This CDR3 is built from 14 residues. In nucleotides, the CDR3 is TGCGCCAGCAGCTTAGGACAGGGTCCGGGGGAGCAGTACTTC. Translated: CASSLGQGPGEQYF.

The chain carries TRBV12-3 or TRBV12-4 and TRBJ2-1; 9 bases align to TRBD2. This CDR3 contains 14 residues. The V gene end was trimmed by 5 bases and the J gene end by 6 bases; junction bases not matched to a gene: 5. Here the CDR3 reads CASSRTSVGNEQFF. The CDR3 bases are TGTGCCAGCAGTAGGACTAGCGTAGGCAATGAGCAGTTCTTC.

The CDR3 DNA reads TGTGCCAGCAGTTACAGGAGCCCCCCAGGGGATACGCAGTATTTT. Translated: CASSYRSPPGDTQYF. The J gene is TRBJ2-3, the V gene TRBV6-2 or TRBV6-3, with a weak D call TRBD1 (5 bases). CDR3 length: 15 residues. From germline, CDR1 is MNHEY and CDR2 SVGEGT. The V end lost 2 bases, the J end lost 6 bases, and 15 bases lay between the germline ends.

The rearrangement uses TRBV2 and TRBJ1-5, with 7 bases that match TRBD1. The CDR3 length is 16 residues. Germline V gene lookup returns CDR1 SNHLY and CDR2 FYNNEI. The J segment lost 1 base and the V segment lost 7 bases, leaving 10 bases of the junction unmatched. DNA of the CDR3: TGTGCCAGCACCACAGGGGTTATTGGGAGCAATCAGCCCCAGCATTTT. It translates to CASTTGVIGSNQPQHF.

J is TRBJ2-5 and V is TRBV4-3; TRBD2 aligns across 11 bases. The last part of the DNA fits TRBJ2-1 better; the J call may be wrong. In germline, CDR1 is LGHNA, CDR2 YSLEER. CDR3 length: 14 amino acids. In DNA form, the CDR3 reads TGCGCCAGCAGCCAAGCCCTAGCGGGAGGTACCCAGTTCTTC. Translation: CASSQALAGGTQFF.

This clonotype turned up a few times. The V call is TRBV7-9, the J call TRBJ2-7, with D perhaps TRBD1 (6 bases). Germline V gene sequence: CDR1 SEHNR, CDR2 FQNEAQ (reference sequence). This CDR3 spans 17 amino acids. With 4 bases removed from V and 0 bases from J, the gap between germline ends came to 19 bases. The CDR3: CASSYFDGGPSSYEQYF. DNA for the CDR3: TGTGCCAGCAGCTATTTCGATGGGGGCCCGAGCTCCTACGAGCAGTACTTC.

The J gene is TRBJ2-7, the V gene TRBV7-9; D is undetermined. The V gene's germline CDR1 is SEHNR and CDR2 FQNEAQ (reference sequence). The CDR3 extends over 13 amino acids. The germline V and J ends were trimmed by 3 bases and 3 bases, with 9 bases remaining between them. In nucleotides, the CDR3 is TGTGCCAGCAGCTTCTACACGGACTACGAGCAGTACTTC. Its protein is CASSFYTDYEQYF.

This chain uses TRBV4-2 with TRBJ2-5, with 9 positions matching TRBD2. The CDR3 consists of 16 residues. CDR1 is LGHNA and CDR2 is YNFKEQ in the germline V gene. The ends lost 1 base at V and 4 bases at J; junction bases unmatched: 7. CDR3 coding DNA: TGTGCCAGCAGCCAAGTTGCTAGCGGGGTAGCAGAGACCCAGTACTTC. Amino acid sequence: CASSQVASGVAETQYF.

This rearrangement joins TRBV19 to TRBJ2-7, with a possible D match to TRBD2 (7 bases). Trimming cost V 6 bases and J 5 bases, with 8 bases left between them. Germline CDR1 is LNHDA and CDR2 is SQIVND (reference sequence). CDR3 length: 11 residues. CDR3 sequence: CASRGGHEQYF. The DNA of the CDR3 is TGTGCCAGTAGGGGGGGGCACGAGCAGTACTTC.

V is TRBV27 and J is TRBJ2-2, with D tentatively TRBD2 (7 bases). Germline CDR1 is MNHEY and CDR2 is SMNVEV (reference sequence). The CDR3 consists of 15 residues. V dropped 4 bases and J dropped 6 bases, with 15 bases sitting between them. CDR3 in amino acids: CASSSAQGLPGELFF. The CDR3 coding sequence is TGTGCCAGCAGTTCTGCACAGGGACTACCCGGGGAGCTGTTTTTT.

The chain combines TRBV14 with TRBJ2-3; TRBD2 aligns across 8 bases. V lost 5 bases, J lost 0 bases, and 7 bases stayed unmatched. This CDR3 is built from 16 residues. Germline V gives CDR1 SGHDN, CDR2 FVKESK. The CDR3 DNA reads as TGTGCCAGCAGCTCTCCCACTAGCGGAAGCACAGATACGCAGTATTTT. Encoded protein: CASSSPTSGSTDTQYF.

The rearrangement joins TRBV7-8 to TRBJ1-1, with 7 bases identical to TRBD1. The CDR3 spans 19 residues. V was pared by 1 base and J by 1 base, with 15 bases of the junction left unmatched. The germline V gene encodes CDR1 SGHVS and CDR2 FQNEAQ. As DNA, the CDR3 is TGTGCCAGCAGCTTAGACGTCTGGGACAGAAGTCAGGAGAACACTGAAGCTTTCTTT. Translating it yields CASSLDVWDRSQENTEAFF. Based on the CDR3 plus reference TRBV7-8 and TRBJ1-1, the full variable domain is GAGVSQSPRYKVAKRGQDVALRCDPISGHVSLFWYQQALGQGPEFLTYFQNEAQLDKSGLPSDRFFAERPEGSVSTLKIQRTQQEDSAVYLCASSLDVWDRSQENTEAFFGQGTRLTVV.

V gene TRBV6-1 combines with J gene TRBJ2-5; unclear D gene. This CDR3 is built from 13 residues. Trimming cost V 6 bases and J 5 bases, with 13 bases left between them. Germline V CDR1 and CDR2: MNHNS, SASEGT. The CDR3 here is CASSPHVGETQYF. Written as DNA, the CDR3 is TGTGCCAGCAGCCCCCACGTGGGTGAGACCCAGTACTTC.

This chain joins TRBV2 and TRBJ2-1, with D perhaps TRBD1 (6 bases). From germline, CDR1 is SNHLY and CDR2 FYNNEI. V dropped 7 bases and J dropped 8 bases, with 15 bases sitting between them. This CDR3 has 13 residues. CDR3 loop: CASNTGHPDEQFF. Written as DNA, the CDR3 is TGTGCCAGCAATACGGGACACCCGGATGAGCAGTTCTTC.

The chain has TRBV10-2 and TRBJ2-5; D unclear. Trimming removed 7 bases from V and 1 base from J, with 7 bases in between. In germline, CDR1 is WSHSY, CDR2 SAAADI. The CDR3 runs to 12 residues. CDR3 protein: CASNDVQETQYF. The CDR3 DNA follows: TGCGCCAGCAATGACGTCCAAGAGACCCAGTACTTC.

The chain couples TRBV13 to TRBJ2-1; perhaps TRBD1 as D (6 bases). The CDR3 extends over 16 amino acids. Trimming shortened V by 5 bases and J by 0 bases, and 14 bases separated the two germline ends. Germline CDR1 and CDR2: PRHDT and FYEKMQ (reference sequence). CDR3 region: CASSPFGQSSYNEQFF. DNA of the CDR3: TGTGCCAGCAGCCCATTCGGACAGAGCTCCTACAATGAGCAGTTCTTC.

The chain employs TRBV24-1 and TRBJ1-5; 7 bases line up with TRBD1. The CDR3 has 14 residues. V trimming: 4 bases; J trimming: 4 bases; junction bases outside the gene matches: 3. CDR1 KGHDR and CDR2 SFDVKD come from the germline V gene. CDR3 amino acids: CATSDTGVNQPQHF. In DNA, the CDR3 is TGTGCCACCAGTGACACAGGGGTTAATCAGCCCCAGCATTTT.

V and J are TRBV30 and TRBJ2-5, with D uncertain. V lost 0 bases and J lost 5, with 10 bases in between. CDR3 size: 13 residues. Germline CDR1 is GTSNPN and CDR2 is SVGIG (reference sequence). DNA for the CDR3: TGTGCCTGGAGTGTAACCAGCGCCGAGACCCAGTACTTC. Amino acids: CAWSVTSAETQYF.